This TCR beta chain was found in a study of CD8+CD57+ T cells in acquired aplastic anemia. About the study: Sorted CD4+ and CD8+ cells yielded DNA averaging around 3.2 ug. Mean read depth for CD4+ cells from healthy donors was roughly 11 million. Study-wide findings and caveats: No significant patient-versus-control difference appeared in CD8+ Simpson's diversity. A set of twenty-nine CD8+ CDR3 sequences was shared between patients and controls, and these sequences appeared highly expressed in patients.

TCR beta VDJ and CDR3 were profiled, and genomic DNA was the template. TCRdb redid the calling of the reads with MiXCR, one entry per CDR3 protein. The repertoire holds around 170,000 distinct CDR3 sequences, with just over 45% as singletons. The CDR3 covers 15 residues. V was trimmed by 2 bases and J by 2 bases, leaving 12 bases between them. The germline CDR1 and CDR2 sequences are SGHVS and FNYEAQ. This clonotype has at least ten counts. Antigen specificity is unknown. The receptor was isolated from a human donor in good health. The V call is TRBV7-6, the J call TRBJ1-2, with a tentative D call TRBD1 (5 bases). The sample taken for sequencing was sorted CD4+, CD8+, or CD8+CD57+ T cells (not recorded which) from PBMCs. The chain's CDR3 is CASSLKGRENYGYTF. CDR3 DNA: TGTGCCAGCAGCTTAAAAGGCAGGGAAAACTATGGCTACACCTTC.